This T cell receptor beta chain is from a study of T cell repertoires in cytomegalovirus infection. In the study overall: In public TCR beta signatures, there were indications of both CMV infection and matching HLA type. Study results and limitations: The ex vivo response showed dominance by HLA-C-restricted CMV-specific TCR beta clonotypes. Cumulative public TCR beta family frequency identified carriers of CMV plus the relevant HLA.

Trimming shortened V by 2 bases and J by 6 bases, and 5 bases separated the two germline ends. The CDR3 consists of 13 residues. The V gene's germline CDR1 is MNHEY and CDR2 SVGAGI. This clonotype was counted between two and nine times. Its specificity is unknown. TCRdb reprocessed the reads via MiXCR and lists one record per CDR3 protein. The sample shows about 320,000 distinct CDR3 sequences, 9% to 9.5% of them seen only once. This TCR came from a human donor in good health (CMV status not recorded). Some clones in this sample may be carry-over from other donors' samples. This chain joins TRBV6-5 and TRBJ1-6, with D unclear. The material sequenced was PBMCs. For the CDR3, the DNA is TGTGCCAGCAGTTACGAACCTAATTCACCCCTCCACTTT. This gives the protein CASSYEPNSPLHF.